The T cell receptor (beta chain) described here comes from a study of OX40 agonist ivuxolimab in advanced cancers. Here immunoSEQ multiplex PCR was the method, and the copy in TCRdb shows in-frame clones only, minus some. The sample consists of approximately 70,000 clones, around 90% of them appearing once. Germline values: CDR1 ENHRY, CDR2 SYGVKD. The CDR3 has 15 residues. Here the sequenced sample was CD4+ or CD8+ T cells sorted from blood, taken in a trial of the OX40 agonist ivuxolimab. This chain connects TRBV10-3 to TRBJ2-5, with D perhaps matching TRBD2 (5 bases). The assigned J gene may be wrong: the sequence end matches TRBJ2-7 better. This receptor was taken from an adult with an advanced solid tumor such as melanoma, head and neck, liver or kidney cancer. The CDR3 bases are TGTGCCATCAGCCTCCGTGAGGGAAACTCCTACGAGCAGTACTTC. As protein: CAISLREGNSYEQYF.